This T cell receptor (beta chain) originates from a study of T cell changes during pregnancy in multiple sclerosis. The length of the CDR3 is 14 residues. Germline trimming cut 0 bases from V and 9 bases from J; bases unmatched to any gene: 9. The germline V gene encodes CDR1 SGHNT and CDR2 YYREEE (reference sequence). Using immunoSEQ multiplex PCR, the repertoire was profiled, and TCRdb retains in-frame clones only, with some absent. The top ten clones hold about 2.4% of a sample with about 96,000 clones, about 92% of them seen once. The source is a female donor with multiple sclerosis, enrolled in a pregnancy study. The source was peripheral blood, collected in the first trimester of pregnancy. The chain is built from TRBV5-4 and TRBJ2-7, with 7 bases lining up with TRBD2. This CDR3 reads CASSLAGEGKGQYF. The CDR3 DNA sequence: TGTGCCAGCAGCTTGGCCGGGGAGGGAAAGGGGCAGTACTTC.